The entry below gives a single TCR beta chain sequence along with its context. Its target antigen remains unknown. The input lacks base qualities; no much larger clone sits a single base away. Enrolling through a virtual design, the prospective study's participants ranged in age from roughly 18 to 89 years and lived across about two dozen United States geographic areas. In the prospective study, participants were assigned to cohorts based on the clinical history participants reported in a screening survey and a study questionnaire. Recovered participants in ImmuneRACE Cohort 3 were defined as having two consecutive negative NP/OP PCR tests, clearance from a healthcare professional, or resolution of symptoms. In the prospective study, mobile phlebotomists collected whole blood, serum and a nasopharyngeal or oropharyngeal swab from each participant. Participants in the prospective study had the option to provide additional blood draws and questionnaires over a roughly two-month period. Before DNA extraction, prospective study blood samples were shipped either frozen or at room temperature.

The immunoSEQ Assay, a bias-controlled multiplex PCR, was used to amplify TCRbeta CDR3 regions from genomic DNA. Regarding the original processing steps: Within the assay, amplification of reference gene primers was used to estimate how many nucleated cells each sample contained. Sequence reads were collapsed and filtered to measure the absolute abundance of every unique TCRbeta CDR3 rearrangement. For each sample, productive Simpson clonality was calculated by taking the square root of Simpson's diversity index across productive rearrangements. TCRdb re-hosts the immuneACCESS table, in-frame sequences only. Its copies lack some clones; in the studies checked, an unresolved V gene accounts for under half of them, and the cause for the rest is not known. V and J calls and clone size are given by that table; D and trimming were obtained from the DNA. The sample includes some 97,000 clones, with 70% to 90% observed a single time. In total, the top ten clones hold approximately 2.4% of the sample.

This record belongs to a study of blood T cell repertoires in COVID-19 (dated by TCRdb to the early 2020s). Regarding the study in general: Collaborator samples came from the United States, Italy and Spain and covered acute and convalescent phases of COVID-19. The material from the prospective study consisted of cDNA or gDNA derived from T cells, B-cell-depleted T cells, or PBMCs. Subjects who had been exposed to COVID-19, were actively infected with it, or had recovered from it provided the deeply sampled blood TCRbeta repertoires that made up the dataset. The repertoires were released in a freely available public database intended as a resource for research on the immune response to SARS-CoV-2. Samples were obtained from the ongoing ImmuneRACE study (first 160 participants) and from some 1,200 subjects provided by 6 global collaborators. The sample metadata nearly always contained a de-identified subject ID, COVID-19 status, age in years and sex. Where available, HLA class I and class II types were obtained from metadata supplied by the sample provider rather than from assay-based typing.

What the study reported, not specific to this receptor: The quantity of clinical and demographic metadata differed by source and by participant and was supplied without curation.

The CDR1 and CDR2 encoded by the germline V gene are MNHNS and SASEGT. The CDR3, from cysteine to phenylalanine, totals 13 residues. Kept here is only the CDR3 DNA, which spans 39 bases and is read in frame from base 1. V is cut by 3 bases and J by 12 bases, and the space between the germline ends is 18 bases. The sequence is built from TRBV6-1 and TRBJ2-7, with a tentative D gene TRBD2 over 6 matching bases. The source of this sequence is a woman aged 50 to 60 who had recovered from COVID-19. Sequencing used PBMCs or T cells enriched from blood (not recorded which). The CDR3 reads CASSDQPRDGGYF. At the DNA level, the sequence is TGTGCCAGCAGTGACCAGCCAAGGGACGGGGGGTACTTC.